Listed below are T cell receptor beta chains from one sample, sequenced in a study of cytomegalovirus exposure and HLA in healthy donors. Data came from immunoSEQ multiplex PCR; TCRdb stores just in-frame clones and leaves some out. In the table there are about 170,000 clones, 70% to 90% of which are singletons. Sequenced input: PBMCs. The receptors derive from a man aged 18 to 30 in good health and CMV-seropositive. CDR3s include the opening cysteine and the closing phenylalanine or tryptophan. Each record gives: D gene, clone size, V gene, J gene, CDR3 protein, CDR3 DNA. A D gene is named only where the DNA matches it firmly. Rows give clone size only sometimes, using once, few, many, or a class for an expanded clone.

>-|once|TRBV2|TRBJ2-2
CASSGGEAELFF
TGTGCCAGCAGCGGCGGGGAGGCGGAGCTGTTTTTT
>TRBD2|-|TRBV4-1|TRBJ2-5
CASSQDETGGARETQYF
TGCGCCAGCAGCCAAGACGAGACGGGGGGGGCGAGAGAGACCCAGTACTTC
>TRBD2|-|TRBV7-2|TRBJ2-3
CASSLDLAGTDTQYF
TGTGCCAGCAGCTTAGATCTAGCGGGGACAGATACGCAGTATTTT
>-|-|TRBV6-1|TRBJ2-7
CASSEVEQADQYF
TGTGCCAGCAGTGAAGTAGAACAGGCTGACCAGTACTTC
>-|-|TRBV4-3|TRBJ1-3
CASSQEPIRGTGNTIYF
TGCGCCAGCAGCCAAGAACCTATCCGGGGGACTGGAAACACCATATATTTT
>TRBD1|-|TRBV4-1|TRBJ1-4
CASSHYRDRGEKLFF
TGCGCCAGCAGCCACTACCGGGACAGGGGAGAAAAACTGTTTTTT
>-|-|TRBV6-6|TRBJ2-1
CASRPRDSRGNEQFF
TGTGCCAGCAGGCCCCGGGACTCCCGAGGCAATGAGCAGTTCTTC
>-|few|TRBV7-8|TRBJ2-2
CASSLPRRGDPTGELFF
TGTGCCAGCAGCCTACCTCGGCGGGGAGACCCCACCGGGGAGCTGTTTTTT
>TRBD1|-|TRBV5-1|TRBJ2-2
CASSNALGQGYGELFF
TGCGCCAGCAGCAACGCCCTGGGACAGGGGTACGGGGAGCTGTTTTTT
>TRBD1|-|TRBV15|TRBJ1-2
CATSRIQGQANYGYTF
TGTGCCACCAGCAGAATCCAGGGACAGGCGAACTATGGCTACACCTTC
>-|-|TRBV7-6|TRBJ1-4
CASSSQQGTNEKLFF
TGTGCCAGCAGCTCGCAACAGGGTACTAATGAAAAACTGTTTTTT
>-|-|TRBV19|TRBJ1-2
CASSGHPETNYGYTF
TGTGCCAGTTCCGGACACCCAGAGACTAACTATGGCTACACCTTC
>-|-|TRBV4-3|TRBJ2-1
CASSQEGGRNEQFF
TGCGCCAGCAGCCAAGAAGGGGGTCGTAATGAGCAGTTCTTC
>TRBD1|few|TRBV27|TRBJ2-6
CASSFEGAAAGANVLTF
TGTGCCAGCAGTTTCGAGGGGGCAGCAGCTGGGGCCAACGTCCTGACTTTC
>-|-|TRBV9|TRBJ1-5
CASSADGGNQPQHF
TGTGCCAGCAGTGCCGACGGGGGGAATCAGCCCCAGCATTTT
>-|-|TRBV10-2|TRBJ1-1
CASSESSPNTEAFF
TGCGCCAGCAGTGAGTCTTCCCCAAACACTGAAGCTTTCTTT
>TRBD2|-|TRBV6-5|TRBJ2-5
CASRYKREYQETQYF
TGTGCCAGCAGATACAAGCGGGAGTACCAAGAGACCCAGTACTTC
>-|-|TRBV11-2|TRBJ2-7
CASSLEPVTTYEQYF
TGTGCCAGCAGCTTAGAGCCAGTTACGACCTACGAGCAGTACTTC
>-|-|TRBV4-3|TRBJ2-1
CASSTILADEQFF
TGCGCCAGCAGCACTATTCTAGCTGATGAGCAGTTCTTC
>-|-|TRBV5-6|TRBJ2-5
CASSLGPGLQETQYF
TGTGCCAGCAGCTTGGGCCCGGGACTTCAAGAGACCCAGTACTTC
>TRBD1|once|TRBV7-3|TRBJ2-7
CASSPGGTGDYEQYF
TGTGCCAGCAGCCCCGGTGGGACAGGGGACTACGAGCAGTACTTC
>-|-|TRBV11-2|TRBJ2-7
CASSLEAYLYDEQYF
TGTGCCAGCAGCTTAGAAGCCTACCTCTACGACGAGCAGTACTTC
>TRBD2|-|TRBV18|TRBJ2-7
CASSLAGGPGEQYF
TGTGCCAGCTCACTAGCGGGGGGGCCCGGCGAGCAGTACTTC
>TRBD1|few|TRBV10-3|TRBJ1-6
CAISEGTAYNSPLHF
TGTGCCATCAGTGAGGGGACAGCCTATAATTCACCCCTCCACTTT
>TRBD2|once|TRBV19|TRBJ2-3
CASNERGGTDTQYF
TGTGCCAGTAACGAGCGGGGGGGCACAGATACGCAGTATTTT
>-|-|TRBV5-4|TRBJ2-7
CASSLGGGTGTSYEQYF
TGTGCCAGCAGCCTGGGGGGGGGCACTGGAACCTCCTACGAGCAGTACTTC
>TRBD2|-|TRBV12-5|TRBJ2-5
CASGWDSTSGETQYF
TGTGCTAGTGGTTGGGACTCGACTAGCGGAGAGACCCAGTACTTC
>-|-|TRBV7-2|TRBJ1-5
CASSLEPNQPQHF
TGTGCCAGCAGCTTAGAGCCCAATCAGCCCCAGCATTTT
>-|-|TRBV5-4|TRBJ1-2
CASSLGGNDYGYTF
TGTGCCAGCAGCTTGGGGGGCAACGACTATGGCTACACCTTC
>-|-|TRBV29-1|TRBJ2-1
CSVVRTVDNEQFF
TGCAGCGTTGTCCGTACAGTCGACAATGAGCAGTTCTTC
>TRBD1|few|TRBV19|TRBJ2-7
CASSQRQGALSYEQYF
TGTGCCAGTAGCCAGCGACAGGGGGCTCTCTCCTACGAGCAGTACTTC
>-|-|TRBV7-9|TRBJ2-1
CASSLGNEQFF
TGTGCCAGCAGCCTCGGCAATGAGCAGTTCTTC
>-|-|TRBV6-1|TRBJ1-4
CASSGPTTNEKLFF
TGTGCCAGCAGTGGCCCTACAACTAATGAAAAACTGTTTTTT
>-|-|TRBV6-1|TRBJ2-5
CASNRALTSGTQYF
TGTGCCAGCAACAGGGCCCTCACTAGTGGGACCCAGTACTTC
>TRBD1|-|TRBV23-1|TRBJ1-4
CASSQSPGQGCEKLFF
TGCGCCAGCAGTCAATCCCCGGGACAGGGATGTGAAAAACTGTTTTTT
>-|-|TRBV7-2|TRBJ1-6
CASSPRTVESSYNSPLHF
TGTGCCAGCAGCCCCCGGACTGTAGAAAGCTCCTATAATTCACCCCTCCACTTT
>-|-|TRBV29-1|TRBJ1-1
CSGRTANTEAFF
TGCAGCGGGAGGACAGCGAACACTGAAGCTTTCTTT
>-|-|TRBV27|TRBJ2-5
CASSSLRGGETQYF
TGTGCCAGCAGCTCCTTGAGGGGGGGCGAGACCCAGTACTTC
>TRBD2|-|TRBV6-4|TRBJ2-3
CASSDVAGSSTDTQYF
TGTGCCAGCAGTGACGTAGCGGGGTCTAGCACAGATACGCAGTATTTT
>TRBD2|once|TRBV7-8|TRBJ2-5
CASSSGLAGSWGTQYF
TGTGCCAGCAGCTCAGGACTAGCGGGGTCTTGGGGGACCCAGTACTTC
>-|-|TRBV23-1|TRBJ1-4
CASIGTTNEKLFF
TGCGCCAGCATCGGGACAACTAATGAAAAACTGTTTTTT
>-|-|TRBV6-5|TRBJ2-6
CASSSEGLGANVLTF
TGTGCCAGCAGTTCGGAGGGTTTGGGGGCCAACGTCCTGACTTTC
>-|-|TRBV5-4|TRBJ2-1
CASSLDAGPGNEQFF
TGTGCCAGCAGCTTGGACGCTGGGCCGGGGAATGAGCAGTTCTTC
>-|-|TRBV30|TRBJ1-1
CAWVAISNTEAFF
TGTGCCTGGGTGGCAATCTCGAACACTGAAGCTTTCTTT
>TRBD1|-|TRBV6-5|TRBJ1-2
CASSNGQGDGYTF
TGTGCCAGCAGTAACGGACAGGGGGACGGCTACACCTTC
>-|-|TRBV5-4|TRBJ1-6
CASSEGWYNSPLHF
TGTGCCAGCAGCGAGGGCTGGTATAATTCACCCCTCCACTTT